These T cell receptor beta chains were read from a single sample in a study of human T cells and chemical hapten exposure. TCRdb re-analysed the RACE reads in MiXCR, keeping a single row per CDR3 protein. The data contain some 400,000 distinct CDR3 sequences, about 4.8% of them singletons. The input for sequencing was whole blood, taken in connection with sensitization to the hapten diphenylcyclopropenone (DPC). The receptor source for this set is a woman aged 45 to 65 with alopecia areata. Some clones in this sample may be carry-over from other donors' samples. CDR3s include the opening cysteine and the closing phenylalanine or tryptophan. D genes are given only for firm matches. Expanded clones get a size class; other rows say once, few or many, or leave the size out.

d_gene: .
v_gene: TRBV29-1
j_gene: TRBJ1-2
abundance: many
CDR3nt: TGCAGCGTTGAAGAGAAAAGAATCCTAGGTGGCTACACCTTC
CDR3aa: CSVEEKRILGGYTF

d_gene: .
v_gene: TRBV29-1
j_gene: TRBJ2-3
abundance: few
CDR3nt: TGCAGCGTTGGGGGCCTTAACACAGATACGCAGTATTTT
CDR3aa: CSVGGLNTDTQYF

d_gene: .
v_gene: TRBV18
j_gene: TRBJ1-2
abundance: .
CDR3nt: TGTGCCAGCTCCCCCGTTGACAGTAACTATGGCTACACCTTC
CDR3aa: CASSPVDSNYGYTF

d_gene: TRBD2
v_gene: TRBV20-1
j_gene: TRBJ2-3
abundance: .
CDR3nt: TGCAGTGCTACAAATTTGCCGGGACTAGCGGGGGGGCCGAGCACAGATACGCAGTATTTT
CDR3aa: CSATNLPGLAGGPSTDTQYF

d_gene: .
v_gene: TRBV6-5
j_gene: TRBJ2-6
abundance: many
CDR3nt: TGTGCCAGCCAGCAGATTGGTGGGGCCAACGTCCTGACTTTC
CDR3aa: CASQQIGGANVLTF

d_gene: .
v_gene: TRBV6-2/TRBV6-3
j_gene: TRBJ2-4
abundance: many
CDR3nt: TGTGCCAGCAGTTGGGCCAGAAACATTCAGTACTTC
CDR3aa: CASSWARNIQYF

d_gene: TRBD1
v_gene: TRBV7-9
j_gene: TRBJ1-1
abundance: many
CDR3nt: TGTGCCAGCAGCACGGACAGGGGGAACACTGAAGCTTTCTTT
CDR3aa: CASSTDRGNTEAFF

d_gene: TRBD2
v_gene: TRBV6-2/TRBV6-3
j_gene: TRBJ2-1
abundance: .
CDR3nt: TGTGCCAGCAGTTATTCGGCCTCTTTAGCGGGTTCCAATGAGCAGTTCTTC
CDR3aa: CASSYSASLAGSNEQFF

d_gene: .
v_gene: TRBV5-1
j_gene: TRBJ1-4
abundance: many
CDR3nt: TGCGCCAGCAGGACAGCAACTAATGAAAAACTGTTTTTT
CDR3aa: CASRTATNEKLFF

d_gene: .
v_gene: TRBV9
j_gene: TRBJ2-3
abundance: .
CDR3nt: TGTGCCAGCAGCGTAGCATCTCTCGGAGATACGCAGTATTTT
CDR3aa: CASSVASLGDTQYF

d_gene: TRBD2
v_gene: TRBV4-2
j_gene: TRBJ2-7
abundance: few
CDR3nt: TGTGCCAGCAGCCAAGATTATACTAGCGGGCGTGAGCAGTACTTC
CDR3aa: CASSQDYTSGREQYF

d_gene: TRBD2
v_gene: TRBV4-2
j_gene: TRBJ2-3
abundance: .
CDR3nt: TGTGCCAGCAGCCAGCGACTGACTAGCGGAGACAATACGCAGTATTTT
CDR3aa: CASSQRLTSGDNTQYF

d_gene: .
v_gene: TRBV24-1
j_gene: TRBJ2-2
abundance: many
CDR3nt: TGTGCCACCAGTTCCCTTTTTGAGACGGCGGGGACCGGGGAGCTGTTTTTT
CDR3aa: CATSSLFETAGTGELFF

d_gene: .
v_gene: TRBV29-1
j_gene: TRBJ2-7
abundance: .
CDR3nt: TGCAGCGTTGAAGATAACAGCTACGAGCAGTACTTC
CDR3aa: CSVEDNSYEQYF

d_gene: TRBD1
v_gene: TRBV20-1
j_gene: TRBJ1-2
abundance: .
CDR3nt: TGCAGTGCTGCAGGGGGCTATGGCTACACCTTC
CDR3aa: CSAAGGYGYTF

d_gene: TRBD1
v_gene: TRBV7-9
j_gene: TRBJ1-5
abundance: few
CDR3nt: TGTGCCAGCAGCCACGACAGGGAATCCAATCAGCCCCAGCATTTT
CDR3aa: CASSHDRESNQPQHF

d_gene: TRBD1
v_gene: TRBV27
j_gene: TRBJ2-1
abundance: many
CDR3nt: TGTGCCAGCAGTTTATGGACAGGGGAGAATGAGCAGTTCTTC
CDR3aa: CASSLWTGENEQFF

d_gene: TRBD1
v_gene: TRBV13
j_gene: TRBJ2-3
abundance: many
CDR3nt: TGTGCCAGCAGCCCCCTGGACAGGGGGAACACAGATACGCAGTATTTT
CDR3aa: CASSPLDRGNTDTQYF

d_gene: .
v_gene: TRBV7-2
j_gene: TRBJ2-3
abundance: many
CDR3nt: TGTGCCAGCAGCCGAACTAGCTTAAAGGGAGATACGCAGTATTTT
CDR3aa: CASSRTSLKGDTQYF

d_gene: TRBD1
v_gene: TRBV18
j_gene: TRBJ2-3
abundance: .
CDR3nt: TGTGCCAGCTCACGAGTACAGGGGCTCACAGATACGCAGTATTTT
CDR3aa: CASSRVQGLTDTQYF

d_gene: .
v_gene: TRBV23-1
j_gene: TRBJ2-3
abundance: many
CDR3nt: TGCGCCAGCAGTCCACCGACACTACCCTCGAGCACAGATACGCAGTATTTT
CDR3aa: CASSPPTLPSSTDTQYF

d_gene: TRBD1
v_gene: TRBV27
j_gene: TRBJ1-1
abundance: many
CDR3nt: TGTGCCAGCAGTCCGCGGGACAGGGTGAACACTGAAGCTTTCTTT
CDR3aa: CASSPRDRVNTEAFF

d_gene: TRBD1
v_gene: TRBV6-5
j_gene: TRBJ1-1
abundance: few
CDR3nt: TGTGCCAGCAGTTACTTTGGAGTGACAGGGGGCTTTCTCGTAGGGAACACTGAAGCTTTCTTT
CDR3aa: CASSYFGVTGGFLVGNTEAFF

d_gene: TRBD1
v_gene: TRBV20-1
j_gene: TRBJ2-7
abundance: many
CDR3nt: TGCAGTGCTCGACAGGGGGCGGCCGAGCAGTACTTC
CDR3aa: CSARQGAAEQYF

d_gene: TRBD2
v_gene: TRBV9
j_gene: TRBJ2-7
abundance: many
CDR3nt: TGTGCCAGCAGCGTAAAGAAGCGGGACCCTTACGAGCAGTACTTC
CDR3aa: CASSVKKRDPYEQYF

d_gene: .
v_gene: TRBV5-6
j_gene: TRBJ1-5
abundance: many
CDR3nt: TGTGCCAGCAGCTTCTATCAGGCCTACAATCAGCCCCAGCATTTT
CDR3aa: CASSFYQAYNQPQHF